The next 18 T cell receptor beta chains were all read from a single sample in a study of metastatic and nonmetastatic thyroid tumors. Using MiXCR, TCRdb re-called clones from the PCR reads. The sample holds about 31,000 clones, roughly 19% seen once. Every patient underwent thyroid surgery untreated. The sequencing sample was made of blood. The receptors originated from a female donor with papillary thyroid cancer or a benign thyroid nodule (not recorded which). Some clones in this sample may be carry-over from other donors' samples.

The gene calls are TRBV5-1 and TRBJ1-6, with TRBD1 matching over 7 bases. The V segment lost 4 bases and the J segment 4 bases; nucleotides outside the gene matches: 8. Looked up from germline, CDR1 is SGHRS and CDR2 is YFSETQ. This CDR3 comprises 16 residues. CDR3 nucleotides: TGCGCCAGCAGCCCCCGAACAGGGGAATATAATTCACCCCTCCACTTT. This codes for CASSPRTGEYNSPLHF.

The chain joins TRBV6-4 to TRBJ2-1, with TRBD2 matching over 9 bases. Trimming at V came to 0 bases and at J to 8 bases, leaving 8 bases not matched to a gene. This CDR3 region has 16 residues. Germline V gene sequence: CDR1 MRHNA, CDR2 SNTAGT. DNA of the CDR3: TGTGCCAGCAGTGACTCCGGCGGGGGGGCCGGGGATGAGCAGTTCTTC. This gives the protein CASSDSGGGAGDEQFF.

This clone has ten or more counts. The chain carries TRBV20-1 and TRBJ2-7, with 7 nucleotides matching TRBD1. The J segment lost 3 bases and the V segment lost 1 base, leaving 3 bases of the junction unmatched. Germline CDR1 and CDR2: DFQATT and SNEGSKA (reference sequence). The CDR3 spans 13 residues. CDR3 sequence: CSARGDSFYEQYF. The DNA of the CDR3 is TGCAGTGCTAGAGGGGACAGCTTCTACGAGCAGTACTTC.

This clone was observed at least ten times. This rearrangement joins TRBV14 to TRBJ1-4; D perhaps matches TRBD1 (5 bases). The ends were cut back, 6 bases at V and 3 bases at J, with 11 bases in the middle. Germline V gene sequence: CDR1 SGHDN, CDR2 FVKESK. The CDR3 runs to 14 residues. CDR3 sequence reads: CASSPGVSNEKLFF. CDR3 nucleotides: TGTGCCAGCAGTCCGGGGGTCTCTAATGAAAAACTGTTTTTT.

Concerning this clone itself: The junction and the germline gene differ at one end; a read error may be behind it. The chain uses TRBV6-4 and TRBJ2-1; D may be TRBD1 or TRBD2 (6 bases each). CDR1 MRHNA and CDR2 SNTAGT come from the germline V gene. The CDR3 is 16 amino acids. CDR3 DNA sequence: TGTGCCAGCAGTTACTCATTCACAGGGACTTACAATGAGCAGTTCTTC. It translates to CASSYSFTGTYNEQFF.

This clone was observed many times. The genes are TRBV5-6 and TRBJ2-6; D could derive from TRBD1 or TRBD2 (6 bases each). Germline V CDR1 and CDR2: SGHDT, YYEEEE. The germline V and J ends were trimmed by 2 bases and 4 bases, with 13 bases remaining between them. This CDR3 has 16 amino acids. The CDR3 coding sequence is TGTGCCAGCAGCTTCATCGGGGGCTCAGGGGCCAACGTCCTGACTTTC. Protein sequence: CASSFIGGSGANVLTF.

The chain couples TRBV20-1 to TRBJ2-7; 7 bases are shared with TRBD2. V was pared by 5 bases and J by 5 bases, with 9 bases of the junction left unmatched. Per germline, CDR1 DFQATT and CDR2 SNEGSKA (reference sequence). This CDR3 is 13 amino acids long. DNA for the CDR3: TGCAGTGCTCCCGCCGGGACTAACCACGAGCAGTACTTC. Amino acid sequence: CSAPAGTNHEQYF.

This clone has just a few counts. This rearrangement joins TRBV6-1 to TRBJ2-7, with 7 bases matching TRBD1. CDR3 length: 13 residues. After removal of 6 bases from V and 2 bases from J, the junction contained 4 bases not matched to a gene. The germline V gene encodes CDR1 MNHNS and CDR2 SASEGT. This CDR3 reads CASSRDRPYEQYF. The CDR3 bases are TGTGCCAGCAGCAGGGACAGACCCTACGAGCAGTACTTC.

This clone occurred many times. The genes are TRBV19 and TRBJ1-1; tentative D call: TRBD1 (5 bases). Germline CDR1 and CDR2: LNHDA and SQIVND (reference sequence). Trimming removed 3 bases from V and 1 base from J, with 9 bases in between. CDR3 length: 14 residues. CDR3 sequence: CASSIRDRNTEAFF. CDR3 DNA: TGTGCCAGTAGTATTCGCGACAGGAACACTGAAGCTTTCTTT.

V usage is TRBV19 and J usage is TRBJ2-5, with a tentative D call TRBD1 (6 bases). Looked up from germline, CDR1 is LNHDA and CDR2 is SQIVND (reference sequence). There are 16 residues in the CDR3. V was trimmed by 6 bases and J by 2 bases, leaving 19 bases between them. The CDR3 loop is CASSVNGGLIQETQYF. The CDR3, as DNA: TGTGCCAGTAGCGTGAATGGGGGCCTTATACAAGAGACCCAGTACTTC.

This chain connects TRBV30 to TRBJ2-1; 7 bases agree with TRBD1. Trimming took 4 bases from V and 7 from J; bases not matched to a gene: 7. Germline assignment: CDR1 GTSNPN and CDR2 SVGIG (reference sequence). The CDR3 is made up of 13 amino acids. The CDR3 nucleotides are TGTGCCTGGACTCGGACAGGACCGAATGAGCAGTTCTTC. Amino acids: CAWTRTGPNEQFF.

The chain combines TRBV9 with TRBJ2-5, with D tentatively TRBD2 (5 bases). The germline V gene has CDR1 SGDLS and CDR2 YYNGEE. The CDR3 length is 15 residues. The V end lost 0 bases, the J end lost 5 bases, and 14 bases lay between the germline ends. The chain's CDR3 is CASSVVSAPGETQYF. CDR3 nucleotide sequence: TGTGCCAGCAGCGTAGTGTCTGCTCCGGGGGAGACCCAGTACTTC.

This clone came up a few times. The V and J genes are TRBV11-2 and TRBJ2-2; 10 nucleotides match TRBD1. CDR1 is SGHAT, CDR2 FQNNGV, per germline. The CDR3 has 15 amino acids. The ends lost 3 bases at V and 5 bases at J; junction bases unmatched: 3. The CDR3 loop is CASSFDRGRTGELFF. The CDR3 coding sequence is TGTGCCAGCAGCTTCGACAGGGGGCGGACCGGGGAGCTGTTTTTT.

CDR3: CAISIPRDRVFYEQYF. Here the CDR3 DNA reads TGTGCCATCAGTATCCCCCGGGACAGGGTGTTCTACGAGCAGTACTTC. The chain links TRBV10-3 to TRBJ2-7; 9 bases line up with TRBD1. The V gene end was trimmed by 5 bases and the J gene end by 3 bases; junction bases not matched to a gene: 11. This CDR3 contains 16 residues. The V gene's germline CDR1 is ENHRY and CDR2 SYGVKD.

The rearrangement links TRBV6-1 to TRBJ1-4; 8 bases map to TRBD1. CDR1 and CDR2 (germline): MNHNS, SASEGT. There are 15 residues in the CDR3. V dropped 6 bases and J dropped 7; count of bases not matched to a gene: 10. The CDR3 DNA reads as TGTGCCAGCAGAGAGTCGGCAGGGGGCGGTGAAAAACTGTTTTTT. Translating gives CASRESAGGGEKLFF.

This clone was detected ten times or more. The J gene is TRBJ2-7, the V gene TRBV7-9; D tentatively reads TRBD1 or TRBD2 (5 bases each). The CDR3 length is 16 residues. Germline CDR1 is SEHNR and CDR2 is FQNEAQ (reference sequence). Trimming removed 0 bases from V and 3 bases from J, with 15 bases in between. This CDR3 reads CASSLASGLGDYEQYF. The CDR3 nucleotides are TGTGCCAGCAGCTTAGCATCGGGGTTAGGGGACTACGAGCAGTACTTC.

In this sample, this clone turned up a few times. CDR3 sequence: CASSHVPGEGANVLTF. CDR3 nucleotides: TGTGCCAGCAGTCATGTTCCCGGGGAGGGGGCCAACGTCCTGACTTTC. V usage is TRBV6-2 or TRBV6-3 and J usage is TRBJ2-6; tentative D call: TRBD2 (5 bases). Germline V gene data show CDR1 as MNHEY and CDR2 as SVGEGT. The CDR3 consists of 16 residues. V dropped 5 bases and J dropped 4 bases, with 15 bases sitting between them.

The chain couples TRBV20-1 to TRBJ2-1, with TRBD2 matching 11 bases. This CDR3 spans 15 amino acids. Germline V gene lookup returns CDR1 DFQATT and CDR2 SNEGSKA (reference sequence). V trimming: 1 base; J trimming: 12 bases; junction bases outside the gene matches: 11. The DNA of the CDR3 is TGCAGTGCTAGAGGTGGGGCTAGCGGGGGGCCGGTGCAGTTCTTC. Residues: CSARGGASGGPVQFF.